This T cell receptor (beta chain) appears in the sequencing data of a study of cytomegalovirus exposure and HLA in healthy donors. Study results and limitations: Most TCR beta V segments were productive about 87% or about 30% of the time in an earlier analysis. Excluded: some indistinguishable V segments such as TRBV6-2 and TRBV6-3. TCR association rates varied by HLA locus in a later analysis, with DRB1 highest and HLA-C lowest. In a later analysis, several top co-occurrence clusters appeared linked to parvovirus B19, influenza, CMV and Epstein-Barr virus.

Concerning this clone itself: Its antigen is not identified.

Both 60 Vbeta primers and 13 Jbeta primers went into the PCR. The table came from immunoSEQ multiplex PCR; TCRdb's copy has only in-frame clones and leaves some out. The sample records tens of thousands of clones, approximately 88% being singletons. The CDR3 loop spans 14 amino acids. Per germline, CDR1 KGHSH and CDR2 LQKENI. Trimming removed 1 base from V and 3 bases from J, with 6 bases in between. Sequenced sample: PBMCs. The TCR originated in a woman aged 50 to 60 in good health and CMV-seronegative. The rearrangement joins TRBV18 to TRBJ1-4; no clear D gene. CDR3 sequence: CASSPREANEKLFF. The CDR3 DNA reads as TGTGCCAGCTCACCACGGGAGGCTAATGAAAAACTGTTTTTT.